These 20 T cell receptor beta chains originate from one sample sequenced in a study of blood T cell repertoires in COVID-19. The method was immunoSEQ multiplex PCR; TCRdb's version includes in-frame clones alone and lacks a portion of them. The table records some 290,000 clones, about nine tenths of them present only once. The sequencing sample was made of peripheral blood. The source is a woman in her 30s with COVID-19, enrolled during active disease.

V and J are TRBV2 and TRBJ2-2; 11 nucleotides line up with TRBD1. V shed 7 bases and J 4 bases; nucleotides not matched to a gene: 8. In germline, CDR1 is SNHLY, CDR2 FYNNEI. This CDR3 region has 16 residues. The CDR3 region is CASNQWGTGGTGELFF. In DNA form, the CDR3 reads TGTGCCAGCAACCAATGGGGGACAGGGGGCACCGGGGAGCTGTTTTTT.

This clone was observed once. The chain employs TRBV7-9 and TRBJ2-7; D not certain. The V gene's germline CDR1 is SEHNR and CDR2 FQNEAQ (reference sequence). This CDR3 comprises 13 residues. Between the trimmed V and J ends, which lost 5 bases and 2 bases, there was a span of 10 bases. The CDR3 DNA reads TGTGCCAGCAGCCCAGGCTCTACCTACGAGCAGTACTTC. This codes for CASSPGSTYEQYF.

CDR3: CASSLVGQGQYEQYF. The DNA of the CDR3 is TGTGCCAGCAGCTTAGTGGGACAGGGGCAATACGAGCAGTACTTC. The V gene is TRBV7-9, the J gene TRBJ2-7; 10 bases match TRBD1. V lost 1 base to trimming and J lost 4 bases; unmatched junction nucleotides: 4. This CDR3 spans 15 amino acids. Germline V gene data show CDR1 as SEHNR and CDR2 as FQNEAQ (reference sequence).

This sequence joins TRBV7-9 and TRBJ1-1, with D maybe TRBD1 (5 bases). V lost 4 bases, J lost 6 bases, and 9 bases lay in between. The germline V gene has CDR1 SEHNR and CDR2 FQNEAQ (reference sequence). This CDR3 spans 12 amino acids. The CDR3 nucleotides read TGTGCCAGCAGCTCCCCGGGGGCTGAAGCTTTCTTT. Its translation is CASSSPGAEAFF.

The chain couples TRBV14 to TRBJ2-3; weak D call: TRBD2 (6 bases). Germline CDR1 SGHDN, CDR2 FVKESK. V shed 2 bases and J shed 4 bases, with 25 bases lying between them. The CDR3 sequence is 19 residues long. The DNA for the CDR3 is TGTGCCAGCAGCCAACCCACTGCACTTGGTCCGGGAGTCCCAGATACGCAGTATTTT. It encodes CASSQPTALGPGVPDTQYF.

The V and J genes are TRBV18 and TRBJ1-1; TRBD1 might be the D (5 bases). The CDR3 totals 15 residues. V was pared by 0 bases and J by 0 bases, with 8 bases between. Germline CDR1 KGHSH, CDR2 LQKENI. The DNA for the CDR3 is TGTGCCAGCTCACCACCCGCAGGGATGAACACTGAAGCTTTCTTT. It is translated as CASSPPAGMNTEAFF. The whole variable domain, remainder taken from reference TRBV18 and TRBJ1-1, is NAGVMQNPRHLVRRRGQEARLRCSPMKGHSHVYWYRQLPEEGLKFMVYLQKENIIDESGMPKERFSAEFPKEGPSILRIQQVVRGDSAAYFCASSPPAGMNTEAFFGQGTRLTVV.

The chain is built from TRBV6-1 and TRBJ2-1, with 10 positions matching TRBD2. The junction had 12 bases not matched to a gene; V was cut back by 4 bases and J by 3 bases. Germline V CDR1 and CDR2: MNHNS, SASEGT. This CDR3 has 18 residues. Here the CDR3 reads CASSAAELWTSGYNEQFF. The CDR3 bases are TGTGCCAGCAGTGCCGCCGAGTTGTGGACTAGCGGCTACAATGAGCAGTTCTTC.

This clone has only one observation. This rearrangement joins TRBV5-1 to TRBJ2-5; D perhaps matches TRBD1 (6 bases). CDR3 length equals 14 residues. Germline V gene lookup returns CDR1 SGHRS and CDR2 YFSETQ. V was shortened by 4 bases and J by 4 bases, with 14 bases between the two germline ends. The CDR3 sequence: CASSQQGVGETQYF. The CDR3 bases are TGCGCCAGCAGCCAACAGGGAGTTGGAGAGACCCAGTACTTC. The full variable domain, with the rest looked up from reference TRBV5-1 and TRBJ2-5, is KAGVTQTPRYLIKTRGQQVTLSCSPISGHRSVSWYQQTPGQGLQFLFEYFSETQRNKGNFPGRFSGRQFSNSRSEMNVSTLELGDSALYLCASSQQGVGETQYFGPGTRLLVL.

This rearrangement joins TRBV6-5 to TRBJ1-1, with D perhaps TRBD1 (5 bases). CDR1 MNHEY and CDR2 SVGAGI come from the germline V gene. The CDR3 consists of 13 residues. Deletions cut 4 bases from V and 6 bases from J, with 12 bases between. The CDR3 DNA reads TGTGCCAGCAGTTTCTACGCACAGGCTGAAGCTTTCTTT. Its translation: CASSFYAQAEAFF.

This chain connects TRBV15 to TRBJ2-5; TRBD1 matches at 11 bases. The V segment lost 4 bases and the J segment 2 bases; nucleotides outside the gene matches: 6. CDR3 length equals 16 residues. Per germline, CDR1 LNHNV and CDR2 YYDKDF (reference sequence). The CDR3 nucleotides are TGTGCCACCAGCAAGAAGTGGGACAGGGGGCAAGAGACCCAGTACTTC. Translating it yields CATSKKWDRGQETQYF.

The chain employs TRBV13 and TRBJ1-5; TRBD1 matches 7 bases. V lost 6 bases to trimming and J lost 4 bases; unmatched junction nucleotides: 3. This CDR3 spans 13 amino acids. Germline lookup yields CDR1 PRHDT and CDR2 FYEKMQ (reference sequence). CDR3 DNA: TGTGCCAGCAGTCAGGGGGGAAATCAGCCCCAGCATTTT. It codes for CASSQGGNQPQHF.

This chain connects TRBV7-3 to TRBJ2-7; D might be TRBD1 (6 bases). Germline V CDR1 and CDR2: SGHTA, FQGTGA. The CDR3 runs 14 residues. V was pared by 4 bases and J by 4 bases, with 14 bases between. The CDR3 nucleotides read TGTGCCAGCAGCTCAAATATACAGGGTTACGAGCAGTACTTC. Translated: CASSSNIQGYEQYF.

Notes on this clone: One end of the junction fails to match germline, which may point to a read error. The V call is TRBV7-7, the J call TRBJ2-7, with 8 bases fitting TRBD2. This CDR3 has 15 amino acids. Germline CDR1 reads SSHAT; CDR2 reads FNYEAQ (reference sequence). The CDR3 loop reads CASSPGLAPSYEQYF. CDR3 in DNA: TGTGCTAGCAGCCCCGGACTAGCACCCTCCTACGAGCAGTACTTC.

The gene calls are TRBV19 and TRBJ2-4, with D perhaps matching TRBD1 (6 bases). CDR1 and CDR2 from the germline V gene are LNHDA and SQIVND (reference sequence). V shed 1 base and J shed 5 bases, with 9 bases lying between them. The CDR3 sequence is 14 residues long. CDR3 sequence (DNA): TGTGCCAGTAGTATAGGCGCAGGGGAAAACATTCAGTACTTC. This sequence encodes CASSIGAGENIQYF.

This chain connects TRBV11-2 to TRBJ2-7; no reliable D call. The CDR3 extends over 15 amino acids. V lost 0 bases and J lost 4, with 13 bases in between. Germline loops: CDR1 SGHAT, CDR2 FQNNGV. CDR3 region: CASSLEAGGTYEQYF. The CDR3 DNA follows: TGTGCCAGCAGCTTAGAGGCCGGCGGAACTTACGAGCAGTACTTC.

This sequence joins TRBV5-1 and TRBJ2-1; 10 nucleotides align to TRBD1. The CDR3 contains 14 residues. The germline V gene has CDR1 SGHRS and CDR2 YFSETQ. V lost 6 bases and J lost 8; bases outside the gene matches: 8. The CDR3 bases are TGCGCCAGCATGGGAGGGACAGGGGATCATGAGCAGTTCTTC. Its protein is CASMGGTGDHEQFF. Full variable domain (rest looked up from reference TRBV5-1 and TRBJ2-1): KAGVTQTPRYLIKTRGQQVTLSCSPISGHRSVSWYQQTPGQGLQFLFEYFSETQRNKGNFPGRFSGRQFSNSRSEMNVSTLELGDSALYLCASMGGTGDHEQFFGPGTRLTVL.

This sequence joins TRBV20-1 and TRBJ2-3; the D is unclear. Germline CDR1 reads DFQATT; CDR2 reads SNEGSKA (reference sequence). Trimming stripped 3 bases from V and 6 bases from J, with 10 bases between. The length of the CDR3 is 12 residues. The CDR3 region is CSASPLRDTQYF. In DNA, the CDR3 is TGCAGTGCTAGTCCCCTTCGGGATACGCAGTATTTT.

The V call is TRBV28, the J call TRBJ1-4; D unresolved. Germline V gene data show CDR1 as MDHEN and CDR2 as SYDVKM. This CDR3 is built from 14 residues. Between the trimmed V and J ends, which lost 6 bases and 8 bases, there was a span of 16 bases. The CDR3 protein is CASSGLLQEEKLFF. The CDR3, as DNA: TGTGCCAGCAGCGGACTCCTTCAAGAGGAAAAACTGTTTTTT.

This clone was seen just once. V and J are TRBV27 and TRBJ2-5; 8 bases line up with TRBD1. Germline CDR1 and CDR2: MNHEY and SMNVEV (reference sequence). V lost 3 bases and J lost 7; bases outside the gene matches: 7. The CDR3 contains 14 residues. CDR3 in DNA: TGTGCCAGCAGTTTCAGGGGGCAAAGCGTGACCCAGTACTTC. Its protein is CASSFRGQSVTQYF.

The chain is built from TRBV30 and TRBJ2-5; 10 bases fit TRBD1. V lost 2 bases to trimming and J lost 5 bases; unmatched junction nucleotides: 8. The germline V gene encodes CDR1 GTSNPN and CDR2 SVGIG (reference sequence). The CDR3 is 15 residues long. For the CDR3, the DNA is TGTGCCTGGAGTTCGACAGGGGGCATGGGGGAGACCCAGTACTTC. Protein sequence: CAWSSTGGMGETQYF.